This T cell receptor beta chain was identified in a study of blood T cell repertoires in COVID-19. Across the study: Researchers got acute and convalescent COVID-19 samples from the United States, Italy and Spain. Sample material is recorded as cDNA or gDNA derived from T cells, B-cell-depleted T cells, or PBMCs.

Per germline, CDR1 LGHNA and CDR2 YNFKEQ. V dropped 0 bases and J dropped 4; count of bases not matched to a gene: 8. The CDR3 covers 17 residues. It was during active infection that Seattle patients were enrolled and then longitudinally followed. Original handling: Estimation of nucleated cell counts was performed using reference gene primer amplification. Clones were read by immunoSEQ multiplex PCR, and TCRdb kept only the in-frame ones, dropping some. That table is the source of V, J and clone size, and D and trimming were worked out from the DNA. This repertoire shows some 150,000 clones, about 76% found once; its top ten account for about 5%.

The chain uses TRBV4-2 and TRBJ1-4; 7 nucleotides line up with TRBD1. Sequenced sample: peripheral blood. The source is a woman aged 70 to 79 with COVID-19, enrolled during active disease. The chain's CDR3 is CASSQDGGTAFNEKLFF. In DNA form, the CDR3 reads TGTGCCAGCAGCCAAGATGGTGGGACAGCTTTTAATGAAAAACTGTTTTTT.